The 32 T cell receptor beta chains in this list originate from one sample, sequenced in a study of T cell responses to AZD1222 COVID-19 vaccine. Profiled with immunoSEQ multiplex PCR; TCRdb holds only in-frame clones, not every one. In the table there are 150,000 to 160,000 clones, over 90% of which are singletons. The sample was peripheral blood, taken 28 days after the second AZD1222 dose. All receptors come from an adult who received the AZD1222 COVID-19 vaccine.

J is TRBJ1-6 and V is TRBV3-1 (or the pseudogene TRBV3-2); the match to TRBD1 covers 10 bases. The CDR3 is 18 amino acids. The V segment lost 0 bases and the J segment 5 bases; nucleotides outside the gene matches: 7. Germline V CDR1 and CDR2: LGHDT, YNNKEL (reference sequence). This CDR3 is CASSQEPLGTGDNSPLHF. In nucleotides, the CDR3 is TGTGCCAGCAGCCAAGAGCCTCTCGGGACAGGGGATAATTCACCCCTCCACTTT.

The chain uses TRBV11-2 and TRBJ2-3; 8 positions match TRBD2. This CDR3 has 15 amino acids. Germline values: CDR1 SGHAT, CDR2 FQNNGV. The V gene end was trimmed by 2 bases and the J gene end by 4 bases; junction bases not matched to a gene: 5. Here the CDR3 reads CASSLFRGGADTQYF. CDR3 DNA: TGTGCCAGCAGCTTATTCCGGGGGGGGGCAGATACGCAGTATTTT. The whole variable domain, filled in from reference TRBV11-2 and TRBJ2-3, reads EAGVAQSPRYKIIEKRQSVAFWCNPISGHATLYWYQQILGQGPKLLIQFQNNGVVDDSQLPKDRFSAERLKGVDSTLKIQPAKLEDSAVYLCASSLFRGGADTQYFGPGTRLTVL.

This chain joins TRBV27 and TRBJ1-4; 8 bases match TRBD1. Germline V gene data show CDR1 as MNHEY and CDR2 as SMNVEV (reference sequence). The trim removed 6 bases at V and 7 bases at J, leaving 10 bases unmatched. The CDR3 loop spans 15 amino acids. CDR3 sequence reads: CASRMNRGRGEKLFF. CDR3 sequence (DNA): TGTGCCAGCAGGATGAACAGGGGGAGAGGTGAAAAACTGTTTTTT.

This clone was detected only once. CDR3 in DNA: TGTGCCAGCAGCCATCTTATAGTACCGAACACTGAAGCTTTCTTT. Translated: CASSHLIVPNTEAFF. J is TRBJ1-1 and V is TRBV5-8, with D hard to call. The V gene lost 4 bases and the J gene lost 1 base, with 14 bases spanning the gap. This CDR3 has 15 amino acids. Germline V gives CDR1 SGHTS, CDR2 YDEGEE.

This chain joins TRBV28 and TRBJ1-5, with TRBD1 identical over 7 bases. The junction had 8 bases not matched to a gene; V was cut back by 4 bases and J by 8 bases. Germline V gives CDR1 MDHEN, CDR2 SYDVKM. The CDR3 runs to 14 residues. CDR3 sequence reads: CASSSQGGGKPQHF. Here the CDR3 DNA reads TGTGCCAGCAGTTCGCAGGGGGGCGGAAAGCCCCAGCATTTT.

This chain links TRBV9 with TRBJ2-5; unclear D gene. This CDR3 has 14 residues. V dropped 0 bases and J dropped 1 base, with 7 bases sitting between them. Germline assignment: CDR1 SGDLS and CDR2 YYNGEE. The CDR3 nucleotides are TGTGCCAGCAGCGTAGCGGGCCCCCAAGAGACCCAGTACTTC. Its protein is CASSVAGPQETQYF.

The rearrangement links TRBV10-3 to TRBJ2-7; D is unclear. The CDR3 has 15 residues. V was shortened by 5 bases and J by 2 bases, with 16 bases between the two germline ends. Per the germline V gene, CDR1 is ENHRY and CDR2 is SYGVKD. The CDR3 DNA reads as TGTGCCATCAGTCCCCGAAGCGACGGAGCCTACGAGCAGTACTTC. Translating gives CAISPRSDGAYEQYF.

The chain combines TRBV11-2 with TRBJ2-1, with 11 positions matching TRBD2. Germline CDR1 is SGHAT and CDR2 is FQNNGV. This CDR3 is built from 16 residues. With V trimmed by 4 bases and J by 6 bases, 8 bases remained unmatched. CDR3 sequence (DNA): TGTGCCAGCAGCTCACTGACTAGCGGGGCTACCAATGAGCAGTTCTTC. It yields the protein CASSSLTSGATNEQFF.

V is TRBV5-1 and J is TRBJ2-3; D ambiguous. CDR1 and CDR2 from the germline V gene are SGHRS and YFSETQ. Trimming left V 8 bases short and J 0 bases short, with 16 bases between. This CDR3 comprises 15 residues. CDR3 loop: CASNGIRGSTDTQYF. The CDR3 coding sequence is TGCGCCAGTAACGGAATACGCGGCAGCACAGATACGCAGTATTTT.

The CDR3 region is CASSTYGTAAGQPQHF. CDR3 DNA: TGTGCCAGTAGTACCTATGGGACGGCTGCGGGTCAGCCCCAGCATTTT. The gene calls are TRBV19 and TRBJ1-5, with D perhaps matching TRBD1 (5 bases). The CDR3 totals 16 residues. The V and J ends lost 4 bases and 6 bases respectively, with 19 bases between them. CDR1 and CDR2 (germline): LNHDA, SQIVND (reference sequence).

The chain is built from TRBV6-5 and TRBJ2-1; TRBD1 agrees at 10 bases. Per germline, CDR1 MNHEY and CDR2 SVGAGI. The CDR3 sequence is 13 residues long. V dropped 6 bases and J dropped 7; count of bases not matched to a gene: 3. The CDR3 DNA is TGTGCCAGCAGGGGGGACAGGGGTAATGAGCAGTTCTTC. It codes for CASRGDRGNEQFF.

This clone appeared once. The chain employs TRBV23-1 and TRBJ2-7; 9 nucleotides match TRBD1. TRBV23-1 is an open reading frame whose function is uncertain. Trimming took 4 bases from V and 4 from J; bases not matched to a gene: 11. The CDR3 consists of 16 residues. In nucleotides, the CDR3 is TGCGCCAGCAGTCTAGCCGGGACAGGGTTTCTGTACGAGCAGTACTTC. As protein: CASSLAGTGFLYEQYF.

The chain combines TRBV14 with TRBJ2-5; D not resolved. V was cut by 0 bases and J by 5 bases, with 13 bases left in between. This CDR3 contains 15 residues. Germline V gives CDR1 SGHDN, CDR2 FVKESK. The CDR3 DNA reads TGTGCCAGCAGCCAAGAAGGTCCCCGTTCGGAGACCCAGTACTTC. This gives the protein CASSQEGPRSETQYF.

Only one count was recorded for this clone. The chain employs TRBV5-4 and TRBJ1-5; perhaps TRBD1 as D (5 bases). CDR3 length: 11 residues. V dropped 6 bases and J dropped 6 bases, with 7 bases sitting between them. Germline V gives CDR1 SGHNT, CDR2 YYREEE (reference sequence). CDR3 sequence (DNA): TGTGCCAGCAATAGGGGTCAGCCCCAGCATTTT. Translated: CASNRGQPQHF.

The chain combines TRBV6-6 with TRBJ2-5, with D possibly called TRBD1 or TRBD2 (5 bases each). The CDR3 totals 14 residues. CDR1 MNHNY and CDR2 SVGAGI come from the germline V gene (reference sequence). Trimming pared 6 bases from V and 1 base from J, leaving 12 bases between. The CDR3 bases are TGTGCCAGCAGGAGCCCCGGGACCCAAGAGACCCAGTACTTC. It is translated as CASRSPGTQETQYF.

The rearrangement joins TRBV7-8 to TRBJ2-7, with D uncertain. V shed 0 bases and J shed 3 bases, with 15 bases lying between them. The CDR3 extends over 16 amino acids. Germline V gene data show CDR1 as SGHVS and CDR2 as FQNEAQ. CDR3 amino acids: CASSLAIATPSYEQYF. In DNA form, the CDR3 reads TGTGCCAGCAGCTTAGCGATCGCAACTCCAAGCTACGAGCAGTACTTC.

The chain couples TRBV11-1 to TRBJ2-1, with 13 positions matching TRBD2. CDR3 length equals 16 residues. The germline CDR1 and CDR2 sequences are SGHAT and FQDESV (reference sequence). Trimming took 2 bases from V and 15 from J; bases not matched to a gene: 13. This CDR3 is CASSLNRGGGLAGPFF. The CDR3 DNA follows: TGTGCCAGCAGCTTAAATCGAGGAGGGGGACTAGCGGGACCGTTCTTC.

V gene TRBV6-6 combines with J gene TRBJ1-1; D might be TRBD1 (5 bases). Germline CDR1 MNHNY, CDR2 SVGAGI (reference sequence). The CDR3 consists of 12 residues. V gave up 7 bases and J gave up 1 base, with 7 bases separating them. CDR3 sequence (DNA): TGTGCCAGCAACCAGGGGAACACTGAAGCTTTCTTT. It codes for CASNQGNTEAFF.

This clone was counted a single time. The chain employs TRBV19 and TRBJ2-1; 10 nucleotides align to TRBD2. Germline V CDR1 and CDR2: LNHDA, SQIVND (reference sequence). The CDR3 is 14 amino acids. The V segment lost 11 bases and the J segment 6 bases; nucleotides outside the gene matches: 10. The CDR3: CAVPFSGRANEQFF. For the CDR3, the DNA is TGTGCCGTCCCGTTCAGCGGGAGGGCCAATGAGCAGTTCTTC.

This clone was detected only a few times. The junction differs from germline at one of its ends, possibly a read error. The rearrangement links TRBV10-3 to TRBJ1-5; D remains unclear. The CDR3 contains 11 residues. Germline CDR1 is ENHRY and CDR2 is SYGVKD. The CDR3 sequence: CAISDGPSKYF. The CDR3 nucleotides read TGTGCCATCAGTGATGGACCAAGTAAATATTTT.

V usage is TRBV6-5 and J usage is TRBJ1-1; 7 nucleotides align to TRBD1. Germline V gives CDR1 MNHEY, CDR2 SVGAGI. This CDR3 has 13 amino acids. With 7 bases clipped from V and 5 bases from J, the junction kept 7 bases outside the gene matches. CDR3 DNA sequence: TGTGCCAGCACCCGACAGGGTAGAACTGAAGCTTTCTTT. This gives the protein CASTRQGRTEAFF.

The gene calls are TRBV27 and TRBJ1-1; tentatively, D is TRBD1 (5 bases). Germline V CDR1 and CDR2: MNHEY, SMNVEV (reference sequence). This CDR3 is 15 amino acids long. With 6 bases removed from V and 2 bases from J, the gap between germline ends came to 16 bases. This chain's CDR3 is CASRRTKGSNTEAFF. In nucleotides, the CDR3 is TGTGCCAGCAGACGCACAAAGGGGAGTAACACTGAAGCTTTCTTT.

The chain employs TRBV23-1 and TRBJ2-1, with D unclear. TRBV23-1 falls under the ORF class, with uncertain function. This CDR3 is 17 amino acids long. V gave up 0 bases and J gave up 3 bases, with 15 bases separating them. CDR3 in amino acids: CASSQSVRASCYNEQFF. DNA of the CDR3: TGCGCCAGCAGTCAATCGGTTCGGGCTAGTTGCTACAATGAGCAGTTCTTC.

V is TRBV18 and J is TRBJ1-1; TRBD1 is a possible D gene (5 bases). The CDR3 spans 16 residues. Trimming left V 1 base short and J 3 bases short, with 15 bases between. Germline CDR1 reads KGHSH; CDR2 reads LQKENI. DNA of the CDR3: TGTGCCAGCTCACCACACCGAGGTGGAGGGGACACTGAAGCTTTCTTT. As protein: CASSPHRGGGDTEAFF.

The genes are TRBV28 and TRBJ2-1; 7 bases agree with TRBD2. With 8 bases clipped from V and 0 bases from J, the junction kept 7 bases outside the gene matches. This CDR3 has 15 residues. The germline gives CDR1 MDHEN, CDR2 SYDVKM. DNA of the CDR3: TGTGCCAGCGCTAGCGGTCTAAGCTCCTACAATGAGCAGTTCTTC. Translated: CASASGLSSYNEQFF.

The chain recombines TRBV11-3 with TRBJ2-5; weak D call: TRBD1 (5 bases). This CDR3 is built from 15 residues. CDR1 is SGHNT and CDR2 is YENEEA in the germline V gene. Trimming left V 5 bases short and J 5 bases short, with 18 bases between. CDR3 residues: CASSPGQGGMETQYF. CDR3 in DNA: TGTGCCAGCAGCCCCGGGCAGGGTGGTATGGAGACCCAGTACTTC.

The J gene is TRBJ1-2, the V gene TRBV11-2; tentatively, D is TRBD1 (6 bases). The CDR3 consists of 15 residues. Trimming removed 4 bases at V and 4 bases at J, with 16 bases between. From germline, CDR1 is SGHAT and CDR2 FQNNGV. The CDR3 is CASSSLQGKGYGYTF. CDR3 nucleotide sequence: TGTGCCAGCAGCTCACTCCAGGGGAAGGGCTATGGCTACACCTTC.

The J gene is TRBJ2-3, the V gene TRBV7-6, with D unclear. The germline CDR1 and CDR2 sequences are SGHVS and FNYEAQ. The CDR3 is made up of 15 amino acids. V was pared by 0 bases and J by 4 bases, with 11 bases between. The CDR3 sequence is CASSLAYPSADTQYF. In DNA, the CDR3 is TGTGCCAGCAGCTTAGCATATCCCTCTGCAGATACGCAGTATTTT.

As for this clone: At one boundary the junction diverges from the germline segment, which might be a read error. CDR3 nucleotides: TGCGCCAGCGGTGACGGAGATCAGCCCCAGCATTTT. Protein: CASGDGDQPQHF. The rearrangement joins TRBV10-2 to TRBJ1-5, with D unresolved. CDR1 is WSHSY and CDR2 is SAAADI in the germline V gene. The CDR3 loop spans 12 amino acids.

The V call is TRBV19, the J call TRBJ1-5; a weak D match, TRBD1 (5 bases). The V end lost 7 bases, the J end lost 5 bases, and 15 bases lay between the germline ends. The CDR3 consists of 14 residues. Germline CDR1 is LNHDA and CDR2 is SQIVND (reference sequence). CDR3 amino acids: CASTVFGADQPQHF. In nucleotides, the CDR3 is TGTGCCAGTACCGTTTTCGGGGCAGATCAGCCCCAGCATTTT.

V is TRBV2 and J is TRBJ1-6, with D possibly TRBD1 on 6 matching bases. The CDR3 consists of 18 residues. The germline V gene has CDR1 SNHLY and CDR2 FYNNEI. V lost 8 bases and J 5 bases, leaving 25 bases between the germline ends. The CDR3, as DNA: TGTGCCAGCGTGGAAGGGGGTATAGAACTAGAGCATAATTCACCCCTCCACTTT. As protein: CASVEGGIELEHNSPLHF. The entire variable domain, with the rest obtained from reference TRBV2 and TRBJ1-6, is as follows: EPEVTQTPSHQVTQMGQEVILRCVPISNHLYFYWYRQILGQKVEFLVSFYNNEISEKSEIFDDQFSVERPDGSNFTLKIRSTKLEDSAMYFCASVEGGIELEHNSPLHFGNGTRLTVT.

V is TRBV6-2 or TRBV6-3 and J is TRBJ2-2, with no clear D. Germline CDR1 is MNHEY and CDR2 is SVGEGT. The V end lost 2 bases, the J end lost 6 bases, and 1 base lay between the germline ends. This CDR3 is 11 amino acids long. CDR3 sequence: CASSYPGELFF. CDR3 coding DNA: TGTGCCAGCAGTTACCCCGGGGAGCTGTTTTTT.